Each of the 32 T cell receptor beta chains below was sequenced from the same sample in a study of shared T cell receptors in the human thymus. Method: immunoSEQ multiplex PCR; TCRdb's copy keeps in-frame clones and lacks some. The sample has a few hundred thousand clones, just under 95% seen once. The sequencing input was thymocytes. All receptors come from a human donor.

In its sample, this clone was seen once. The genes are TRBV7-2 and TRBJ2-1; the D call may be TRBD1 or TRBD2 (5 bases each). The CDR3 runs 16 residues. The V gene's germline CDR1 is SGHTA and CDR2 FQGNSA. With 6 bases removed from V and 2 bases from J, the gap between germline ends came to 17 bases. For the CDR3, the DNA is TGTGCCAGCAGTCGAGGGGAAATAATCCCCTACAATGAGCAGTTCTTC. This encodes CASSRGEIIPYNEQFF.

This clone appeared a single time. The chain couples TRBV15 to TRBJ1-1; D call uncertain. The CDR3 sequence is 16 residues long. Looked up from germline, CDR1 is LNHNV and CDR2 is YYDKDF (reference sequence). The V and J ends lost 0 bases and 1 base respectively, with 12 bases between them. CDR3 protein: CATSRDVYRGNTEAFF. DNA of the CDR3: TGTGCCACCAGCAGAGATGTTTATCGGGGGAACACTGAAGCTTTCTTT. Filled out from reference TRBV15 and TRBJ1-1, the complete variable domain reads DAMVIQNPRYQVTQFGKPVTLSCSQTLNHNVMYWYQQKSSQAPKLLFHYYDKDFNNEADTPDNFQSRRPNTSFCFLDIRSPGLGDTAMYLCATSRDVYRGNTEAFFGQGTRLTVV.

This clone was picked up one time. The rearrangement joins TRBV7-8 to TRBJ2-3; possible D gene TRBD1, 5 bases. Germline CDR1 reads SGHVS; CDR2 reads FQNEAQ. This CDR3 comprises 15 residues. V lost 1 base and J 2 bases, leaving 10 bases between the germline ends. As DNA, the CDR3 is TGTGCCAGCAGCTTAGGCCCAGGGCTCACAGATACGCAGTATTTT. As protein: CASSLGPGLTDTQYF. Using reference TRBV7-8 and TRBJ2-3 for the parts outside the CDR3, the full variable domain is GAGVSQSPRYKVAKRGQDVALRCDPISGHVSLFWYQQALGQGPEFLTYFQNEAQLDKSGLPSDRFFAERPEGSVSTLKIQRTQQEDSAVYLCASSLGPGLTDTQYFGPGTRLTVL.

The CDR3 sequence: CASSQTPWTVPRGAFF. For the CDR3, the DNA is TGTGCCAGCAGCCAAACCCCCTGGACAGTCCCCCGTGGAGCTTTCTTT. J is TRBJ1-1 and V is TRBV14, with D perhaps matching TRBD1 (6 bases). The CDR3 consists of 16 residues. V gave up 2 bases and J gave up 10 bases, with 23 bases separating them. In germline, CDR1 is SGHDN, CDR2 FVKESK.

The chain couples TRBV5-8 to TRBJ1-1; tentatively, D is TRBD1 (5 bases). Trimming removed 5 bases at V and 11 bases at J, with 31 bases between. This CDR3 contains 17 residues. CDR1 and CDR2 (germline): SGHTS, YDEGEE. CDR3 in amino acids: CASSRQYQGRDGHWAFF. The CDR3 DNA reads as TGTGCCAGCAGTCGACAGTATCAAGGGAGGGACGGTCATTGGGCTTTCTTT.

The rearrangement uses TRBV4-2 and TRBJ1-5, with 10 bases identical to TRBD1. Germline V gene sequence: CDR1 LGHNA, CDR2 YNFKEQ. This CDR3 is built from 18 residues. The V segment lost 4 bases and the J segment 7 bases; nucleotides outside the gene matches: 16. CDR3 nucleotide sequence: TGTGCCAGCAGCCCGGGTTACCGGGGACAGGGGAAGATACAGCCCCAGCATTTT. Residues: CASSPGYRGQGKIQPQHF.

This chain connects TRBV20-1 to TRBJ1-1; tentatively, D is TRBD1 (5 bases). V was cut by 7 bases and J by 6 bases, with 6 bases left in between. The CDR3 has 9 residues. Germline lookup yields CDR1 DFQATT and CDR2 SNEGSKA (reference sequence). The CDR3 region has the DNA TGCAGTGGGGGGTCTGAAGCTTTCTTT. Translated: CSGGSEAFF.

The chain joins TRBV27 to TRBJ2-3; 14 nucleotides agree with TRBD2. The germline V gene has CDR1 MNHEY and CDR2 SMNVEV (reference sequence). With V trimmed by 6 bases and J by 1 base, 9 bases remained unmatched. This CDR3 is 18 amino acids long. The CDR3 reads CASSQGTSGSEGTDTQYF. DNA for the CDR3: TGTGCCAGCAGCCAAGGGACTAGCGGGAGTGAAGGCACAGATACGCAGTATTTT.

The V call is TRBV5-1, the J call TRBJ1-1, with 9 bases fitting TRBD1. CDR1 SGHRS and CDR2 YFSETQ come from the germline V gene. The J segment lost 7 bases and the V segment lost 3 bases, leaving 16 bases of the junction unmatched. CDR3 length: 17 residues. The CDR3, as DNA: TGCGCCAGCAGCTGGGACAGGGATGGACCCCCAGGGCTTGAAGCTTTCTTT. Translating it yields CASSWDRDGPPGLEAFF.

DNA of the CDR3: TGTGCCAGCAGTTACAGGGCTCCCGGGGAGCTGTTTTTT. Translated: CASSYRAPGELFF. V and J are TRBV6-5 and TRBJ2-2; no reliable D call. The V end was cut by 2 bases, the J end by 6 bases, with 7 bases between. The germline gives CDR1 MNHEY, CDR2 SVGAGI. The CDR3 covers 13 residues.

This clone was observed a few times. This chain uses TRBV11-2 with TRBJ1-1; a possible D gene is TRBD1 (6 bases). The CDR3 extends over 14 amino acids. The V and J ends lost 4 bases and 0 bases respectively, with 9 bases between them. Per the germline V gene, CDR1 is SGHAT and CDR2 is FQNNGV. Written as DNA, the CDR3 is TGTGCCAGCAGCTATCGGACAGTGAACACTGAAGCTTTCTTT. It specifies CASSYRTVNTEAFF.

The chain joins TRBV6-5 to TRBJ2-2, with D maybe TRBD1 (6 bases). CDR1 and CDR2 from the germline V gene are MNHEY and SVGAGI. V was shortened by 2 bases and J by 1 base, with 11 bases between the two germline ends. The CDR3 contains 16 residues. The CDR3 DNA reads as TGTGCCAGCAGTTACACGCAGGGGAGGAACACCGGGGAGCTGTTTTTT. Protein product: CASSYTQGRNTGELFF.

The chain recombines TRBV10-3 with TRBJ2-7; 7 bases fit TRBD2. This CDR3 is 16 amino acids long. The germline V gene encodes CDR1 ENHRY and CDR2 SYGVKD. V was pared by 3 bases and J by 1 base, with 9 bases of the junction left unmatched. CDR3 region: CAISDRGGRASYEQYF. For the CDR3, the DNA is TGTGCCATCAGTGACCGGGGAGGGAGGGCGTCCTACGAGCAGTACTTC.

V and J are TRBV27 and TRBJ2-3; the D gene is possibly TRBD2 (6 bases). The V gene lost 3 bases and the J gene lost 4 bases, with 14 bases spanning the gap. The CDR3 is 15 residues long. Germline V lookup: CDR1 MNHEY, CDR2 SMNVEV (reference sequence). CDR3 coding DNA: TGTGCCAGCAGTTTCGGGGGAGCGGGCGCAGATACGCAGTATTTT. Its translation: CASSFGGAGADTQYF.

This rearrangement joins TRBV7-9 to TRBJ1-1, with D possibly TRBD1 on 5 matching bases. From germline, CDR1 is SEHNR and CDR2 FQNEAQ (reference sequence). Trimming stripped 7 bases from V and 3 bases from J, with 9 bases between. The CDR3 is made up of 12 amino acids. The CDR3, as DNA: TGTGCCAGCATTAGGGGAGACACTGAAGCTTTCTTT. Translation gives CASIRGDTEAFF.

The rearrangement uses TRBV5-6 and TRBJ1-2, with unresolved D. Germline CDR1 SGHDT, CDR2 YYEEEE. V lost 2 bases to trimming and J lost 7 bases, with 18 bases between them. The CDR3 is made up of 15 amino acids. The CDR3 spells CASSLERQAPCGYTF. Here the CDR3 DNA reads TGTGCCAGCAGCTTAGAGCGGCAGGCCCCGTGTGGCTACACCTTC. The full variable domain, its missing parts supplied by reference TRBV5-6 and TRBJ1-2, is DAGVTQSPTHLIKTRGQQVTLRCSPKSGHDTVSWYQQALGQGPQFIFQYYEEEERQRGNFPDRFSGHQFPNYSSELNVNALLLGDSALYLCASSLERQAPCGYTFGSGTRLTVV.

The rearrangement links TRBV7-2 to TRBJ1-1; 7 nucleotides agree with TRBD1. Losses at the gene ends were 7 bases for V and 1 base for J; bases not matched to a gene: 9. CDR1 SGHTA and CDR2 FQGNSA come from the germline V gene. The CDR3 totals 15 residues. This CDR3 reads CASTPGGQWNTEAFF. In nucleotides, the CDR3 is TGTGCCAGCACCCCTGGGGGACAGTGGAACACTGAAGCTTTCTTT.

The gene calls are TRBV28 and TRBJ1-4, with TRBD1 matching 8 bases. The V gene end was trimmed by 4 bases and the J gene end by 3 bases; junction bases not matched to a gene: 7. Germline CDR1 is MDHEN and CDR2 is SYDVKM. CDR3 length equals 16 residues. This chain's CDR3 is CASSYGTGLANEKLFF. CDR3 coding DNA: TGTGCCAGCAGTTACGGGACAGGACTTGCTAATGAAAAACTGTTTTTT.

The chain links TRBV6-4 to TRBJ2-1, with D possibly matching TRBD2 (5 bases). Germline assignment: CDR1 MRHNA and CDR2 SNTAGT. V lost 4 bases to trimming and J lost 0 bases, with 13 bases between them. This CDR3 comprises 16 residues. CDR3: CASSVGLSHSYNEQFF. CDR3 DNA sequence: TGTGCCAGCAGTGTCGGACTTTCCCACTCCTACAATGAGCAGTTCTTC.

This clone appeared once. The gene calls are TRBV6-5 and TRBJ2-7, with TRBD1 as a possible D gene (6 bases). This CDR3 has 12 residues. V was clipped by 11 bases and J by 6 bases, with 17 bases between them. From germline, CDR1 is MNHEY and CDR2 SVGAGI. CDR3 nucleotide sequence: TGTGCCTGTCGGCAGGGGATGAGCGAGCAGTACTTC. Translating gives CACRQGMSEQYF.

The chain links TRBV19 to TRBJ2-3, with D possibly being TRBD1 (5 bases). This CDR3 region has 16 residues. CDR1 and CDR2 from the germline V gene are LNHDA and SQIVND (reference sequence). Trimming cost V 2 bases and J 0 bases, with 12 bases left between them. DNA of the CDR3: TGTGCCAGTAGTATAAGTGACGGACATAGCACAGATACGCAGTATTTT. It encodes CASSISDGHSTDTQYF.

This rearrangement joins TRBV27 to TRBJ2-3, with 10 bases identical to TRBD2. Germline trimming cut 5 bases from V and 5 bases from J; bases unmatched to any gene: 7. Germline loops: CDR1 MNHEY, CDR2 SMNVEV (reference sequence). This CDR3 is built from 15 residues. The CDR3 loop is CASSRLAGEKDTQYF. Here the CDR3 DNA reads TGTGCCAGCAGTAGGCTAGCGGGAGAAAAAGATACGCAGTATTTT.

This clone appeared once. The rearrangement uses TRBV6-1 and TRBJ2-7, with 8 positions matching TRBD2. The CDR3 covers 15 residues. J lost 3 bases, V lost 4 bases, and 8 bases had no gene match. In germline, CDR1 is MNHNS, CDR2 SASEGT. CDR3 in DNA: TGTGCCAGCAGTGTCCCCGGGACTAGTTACTACGAGCAGTACTTC. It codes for CASSVPGTSYYEQYF.

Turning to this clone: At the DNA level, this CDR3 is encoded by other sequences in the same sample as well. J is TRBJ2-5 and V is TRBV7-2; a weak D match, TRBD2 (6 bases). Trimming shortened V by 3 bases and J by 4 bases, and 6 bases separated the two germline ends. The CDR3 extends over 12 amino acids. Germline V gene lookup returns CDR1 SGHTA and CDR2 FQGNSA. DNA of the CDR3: TGTGCCAGCAGCTTGACTAGAGAGACCCAGTACTTC. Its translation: CASSLTRETQYF. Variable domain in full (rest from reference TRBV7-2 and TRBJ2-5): GAGVSQSPSNKVTEKGKDVELRCDPISGHTALYWYRQSLGQGLEFLIYFQGNSAPDKSGLPSDRFSAERTGGSVSTLTIQRTQQEDSAVYLCASSLTRETQYFGPGTRLLVL.

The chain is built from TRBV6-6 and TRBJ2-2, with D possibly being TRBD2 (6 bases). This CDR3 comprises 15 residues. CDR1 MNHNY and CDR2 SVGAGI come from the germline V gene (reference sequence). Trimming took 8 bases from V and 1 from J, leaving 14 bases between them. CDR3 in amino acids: CASGFGTENTGELFF. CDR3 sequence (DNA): TGTGCCAGCGGGTTCGGGACTGAGAACACCGGGGAGCTGTTTTTT.

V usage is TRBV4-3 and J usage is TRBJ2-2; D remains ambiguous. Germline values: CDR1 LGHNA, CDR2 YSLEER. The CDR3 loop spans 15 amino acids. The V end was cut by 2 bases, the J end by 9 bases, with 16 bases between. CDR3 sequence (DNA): TGCGCCAGCAGCCAACATAAACCGGGCCCCCGGGAGCTGTTTTTT. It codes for CASSQHKPGPRELFF.

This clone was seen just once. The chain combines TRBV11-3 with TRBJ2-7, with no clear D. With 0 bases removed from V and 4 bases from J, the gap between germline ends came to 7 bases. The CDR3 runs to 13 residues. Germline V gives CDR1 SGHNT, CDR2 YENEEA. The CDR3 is CASSLDLGYEQYF. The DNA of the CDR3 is TGTGCCAGCAGCTTAGATCTTGGGTACGAGCAGTACTTC.

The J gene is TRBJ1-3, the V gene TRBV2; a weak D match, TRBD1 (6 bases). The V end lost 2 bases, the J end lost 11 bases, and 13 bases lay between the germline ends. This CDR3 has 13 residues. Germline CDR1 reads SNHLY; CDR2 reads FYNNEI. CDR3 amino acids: CASSEWGHLPIYF. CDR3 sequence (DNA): TGTGCCAGCAGTGAATGGGGACATCTCCCCATATATTTT.

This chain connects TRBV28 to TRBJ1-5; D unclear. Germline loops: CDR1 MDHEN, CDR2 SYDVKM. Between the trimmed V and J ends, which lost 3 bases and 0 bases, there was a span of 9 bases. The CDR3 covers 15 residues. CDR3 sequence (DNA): TGTGCCAGCAGTTTTAGGACGGGTAGCAATCAGCCCCAGCATTTT. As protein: CASSFRTGSNQPQHF.

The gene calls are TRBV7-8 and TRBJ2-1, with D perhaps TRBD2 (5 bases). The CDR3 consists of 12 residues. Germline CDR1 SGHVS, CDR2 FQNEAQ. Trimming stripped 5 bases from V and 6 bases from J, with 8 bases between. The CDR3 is CASSNTSNEQFF. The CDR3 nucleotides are TGTGCCAGCAGCAACACTAGCAATGAGCAGTTCTTC.

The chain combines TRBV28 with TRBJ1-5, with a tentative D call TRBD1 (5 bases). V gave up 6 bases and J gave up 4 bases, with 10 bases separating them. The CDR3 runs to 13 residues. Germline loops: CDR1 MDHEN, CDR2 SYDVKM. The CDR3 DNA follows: TGTGCCAGCAGGGTCTCAGGGAATCAGCCCCAGCATTTT. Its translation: CASRVSGNQPQHF.

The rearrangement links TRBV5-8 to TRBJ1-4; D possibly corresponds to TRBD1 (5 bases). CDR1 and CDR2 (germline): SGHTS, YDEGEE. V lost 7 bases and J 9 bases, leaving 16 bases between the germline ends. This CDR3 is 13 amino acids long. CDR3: CASGPERGKKLFF. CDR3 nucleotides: TGTGCCAGCGGTCCTGAAAGGGGTAAAAAACTGTTTTTT. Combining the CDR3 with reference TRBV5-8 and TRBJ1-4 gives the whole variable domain EAGVTQSPTHLIKTRGQQATLRCSPISGHTSVYWYQQALGLGLQFLLWYDEGEERNRGNFPPRFSGRQFPNYSSELNVNALELEDSALYLCASGPERGKKLFFGSGTQLSVL.